This TCR beta chain was sequenced in a study of response to subunit inactivated influenza vaccine listed by TCRdb under 2018. Regarding the research as a whole: Deep quantitative profiling of the T cell receptor repertoire was used in the study to follow responses to a trivalent subunit inactivated influenza vaccine. General findings and caveats noted by the study authors: It was suggested by the authors that each seasonal influenza vaccination may recruit only a limited number of new T cells.

Library method: RT-PCR. The sequencing machine was an Illumina HiSeq 2500. TCRdb redid the processing of the public reads, applying fastp at Q25 and MiXCR, and retained in-frame beta chains. Every entry covers one CDR3 protein and lists the most common genes and DNA from its rows. The sample has about 580,000 distinct CDR3 sequences on record, approximately 15% of them singletons. Of the sample, roughly 10% falls within the top ten clones. Spanning cysteine to phenylalanine, the CDR3 consists of 13 amino acids. Solely the CDR3 DNA is kept, with 39 bases framed from the first base. The germline V gene gives CDR1 as MDHEN and CDR2 as SYDVKM. V and J lose 10 bases and 6 bases, and a span of 13 bases separates them. This clonotype turned up a few times. Its antigen is not yet known. Per-nucleotide qualities are absent, and no much larger clonotype sits a single base away.

The receptor's source is a middle-aged man who received an inactivated influenza vaccine. Donor details come from another sample of the same person, matched by shared clones. This sequence uses TRBV28 and TRBJ1-6, with the identity of the D gene unclear. Specimen: PBMCs from blood, collected roughly 12 days after vaccination. The CDR3 region: CATRLRSNSPLHF. The nucleotides read TGTGCCACCCGACTACGAAGTAATTCACCCCTCCACTTT.